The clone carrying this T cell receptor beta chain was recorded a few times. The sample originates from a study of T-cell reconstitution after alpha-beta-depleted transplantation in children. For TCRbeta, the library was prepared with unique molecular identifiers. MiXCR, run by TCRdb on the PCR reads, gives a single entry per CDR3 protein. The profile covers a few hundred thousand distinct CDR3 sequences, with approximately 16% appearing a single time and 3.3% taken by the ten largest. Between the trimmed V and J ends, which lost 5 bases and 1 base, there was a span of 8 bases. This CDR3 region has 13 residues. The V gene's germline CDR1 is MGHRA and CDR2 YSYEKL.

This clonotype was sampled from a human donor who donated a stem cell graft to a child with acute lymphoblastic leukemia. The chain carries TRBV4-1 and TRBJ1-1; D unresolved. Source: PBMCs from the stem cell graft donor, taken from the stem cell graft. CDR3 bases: TGCGCCAGCAGCGGGATTGGGAACACTGAAGCTTTCTTT. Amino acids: CASSGIGNTEAFF.